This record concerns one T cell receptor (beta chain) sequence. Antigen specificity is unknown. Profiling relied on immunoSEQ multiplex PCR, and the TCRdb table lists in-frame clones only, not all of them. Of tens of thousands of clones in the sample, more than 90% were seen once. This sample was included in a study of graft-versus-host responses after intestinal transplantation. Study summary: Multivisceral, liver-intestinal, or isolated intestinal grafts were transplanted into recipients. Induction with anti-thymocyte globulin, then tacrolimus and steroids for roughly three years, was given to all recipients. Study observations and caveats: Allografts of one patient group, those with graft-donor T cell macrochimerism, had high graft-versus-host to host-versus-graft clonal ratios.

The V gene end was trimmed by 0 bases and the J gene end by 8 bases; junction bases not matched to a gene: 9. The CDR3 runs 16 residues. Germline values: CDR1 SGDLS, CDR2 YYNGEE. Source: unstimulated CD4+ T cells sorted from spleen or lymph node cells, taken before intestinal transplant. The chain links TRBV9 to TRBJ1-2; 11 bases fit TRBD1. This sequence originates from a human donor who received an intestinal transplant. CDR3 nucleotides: TGTGCCAGCAGCGTAGCTGGAGGACAGGGGGCCGGGGGCTACACCTTC. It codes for CASSVAGGQGAGGYTF.